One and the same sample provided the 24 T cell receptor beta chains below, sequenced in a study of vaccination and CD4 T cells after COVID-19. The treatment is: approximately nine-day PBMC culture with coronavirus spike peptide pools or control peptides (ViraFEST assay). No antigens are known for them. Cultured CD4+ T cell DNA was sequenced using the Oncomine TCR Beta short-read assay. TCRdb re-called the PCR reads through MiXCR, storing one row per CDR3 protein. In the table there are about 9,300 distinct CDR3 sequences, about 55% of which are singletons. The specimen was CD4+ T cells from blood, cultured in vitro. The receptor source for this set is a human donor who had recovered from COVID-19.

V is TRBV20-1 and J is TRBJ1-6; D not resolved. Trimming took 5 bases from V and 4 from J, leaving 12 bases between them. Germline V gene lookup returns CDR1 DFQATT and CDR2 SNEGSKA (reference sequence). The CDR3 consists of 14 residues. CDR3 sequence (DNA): TGCAGTGCTCTAGGACGGTTTTATAATTCACCCCTCCACTTT. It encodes CSALGRFYNSPLHF.

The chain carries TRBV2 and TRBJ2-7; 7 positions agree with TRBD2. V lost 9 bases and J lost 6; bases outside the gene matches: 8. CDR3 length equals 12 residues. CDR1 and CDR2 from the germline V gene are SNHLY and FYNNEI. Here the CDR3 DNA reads TGTGCCAGTGGGGGGGGTAGAGGCGAGCAGTACTTC. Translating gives CASGGGRGEQYF.

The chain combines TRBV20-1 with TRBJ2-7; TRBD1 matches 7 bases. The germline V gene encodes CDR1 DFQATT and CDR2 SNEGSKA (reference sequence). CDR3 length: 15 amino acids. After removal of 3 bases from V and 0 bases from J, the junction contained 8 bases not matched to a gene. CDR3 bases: TGCAGTGCTAGGCTCGGGACAGACAGCTCCTACGAGCAGTACTTC. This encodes CSARLGTDSSYEQYF.

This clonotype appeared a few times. In nucleotides, the CDR3 is TGTGCCAGCAGTCCAGAATATGGCTACACCTTC. The encoded protein is CASSPEYGYTF. This chain connects TRBV2 to TRBJ1-2; no clear D gene. CDR3 length: 11 residues. Looked up from germline, CDR1 is SNHLY and CDR2 is FYNNEI. V lost 5 bases and J lost 5, with 6 bases in between.

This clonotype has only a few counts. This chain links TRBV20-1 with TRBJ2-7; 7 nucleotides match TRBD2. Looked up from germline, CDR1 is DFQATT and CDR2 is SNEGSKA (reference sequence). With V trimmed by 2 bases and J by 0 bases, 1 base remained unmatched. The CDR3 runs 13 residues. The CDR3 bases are TGCAGTGCTAGATCTAGCGGCTCCTACGAGCAGTACTTC. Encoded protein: CSARSSGSYEQYF.

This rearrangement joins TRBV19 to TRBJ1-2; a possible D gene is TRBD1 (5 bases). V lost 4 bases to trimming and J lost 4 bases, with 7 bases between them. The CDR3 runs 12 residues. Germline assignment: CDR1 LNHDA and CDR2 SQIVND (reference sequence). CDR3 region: CASSRDSYGYTF. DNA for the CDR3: TGTGCCAGTAGTAGAGACAGCTATGGCTACACCTTC.

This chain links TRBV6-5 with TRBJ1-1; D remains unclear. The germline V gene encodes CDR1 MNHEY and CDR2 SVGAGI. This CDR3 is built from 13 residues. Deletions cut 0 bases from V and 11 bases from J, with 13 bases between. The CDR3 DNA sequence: TGTGCCAGCAGTTACTCGCGGTCGACGGGGGCTTTCTTT. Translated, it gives CASSYSRSTGAFF.

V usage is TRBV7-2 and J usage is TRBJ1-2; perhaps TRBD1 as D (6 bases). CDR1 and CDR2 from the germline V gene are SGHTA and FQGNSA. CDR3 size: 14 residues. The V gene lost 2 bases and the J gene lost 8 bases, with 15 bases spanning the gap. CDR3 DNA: TGTGCCAGCAGCTTACGGGCAGGGGTTGGGGGCTACACCTTC. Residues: CASSLRAGVGGYTF.

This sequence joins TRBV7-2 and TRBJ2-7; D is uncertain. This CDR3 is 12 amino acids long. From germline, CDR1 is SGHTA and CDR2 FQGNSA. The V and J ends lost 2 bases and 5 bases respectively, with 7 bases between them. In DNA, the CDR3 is TGTGCCAGCAGCTTAATTTTTGACGAGCAGTACTTC. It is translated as CASSLIFDEQYF.

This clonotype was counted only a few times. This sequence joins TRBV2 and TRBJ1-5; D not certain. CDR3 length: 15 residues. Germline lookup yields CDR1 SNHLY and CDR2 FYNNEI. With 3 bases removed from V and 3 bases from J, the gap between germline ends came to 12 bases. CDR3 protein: CASSDRRINNQPQHF. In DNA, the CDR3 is TGTGCCAGCAGTGATAGGCGGATTAACAATCAGCCCCAGCATTTT.

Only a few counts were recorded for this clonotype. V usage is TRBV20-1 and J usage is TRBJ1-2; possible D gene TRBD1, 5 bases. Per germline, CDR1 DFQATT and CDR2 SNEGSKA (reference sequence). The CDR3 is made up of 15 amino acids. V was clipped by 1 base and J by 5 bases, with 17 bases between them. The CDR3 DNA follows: TGCAGTGCTAGAGTCCCTGACGGGGGTCAGTATGGCTACACCTTC. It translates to CSARVPDGGQYGYTF.

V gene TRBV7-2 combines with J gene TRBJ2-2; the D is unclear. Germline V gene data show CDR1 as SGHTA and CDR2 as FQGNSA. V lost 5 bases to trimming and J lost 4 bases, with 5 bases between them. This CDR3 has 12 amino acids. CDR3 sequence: CASSDVTGELFF. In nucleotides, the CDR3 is TGTGCCAGCAGCGATGTCACCGGGGAGCTGTTTTTT.

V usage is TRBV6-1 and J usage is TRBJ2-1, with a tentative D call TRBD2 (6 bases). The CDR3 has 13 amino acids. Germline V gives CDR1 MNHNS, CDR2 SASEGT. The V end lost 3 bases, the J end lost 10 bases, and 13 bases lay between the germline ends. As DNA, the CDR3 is TGTGCCAGCAGTGACACCTCGGGAGACGAGCAGTTCTTC. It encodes CASSDTSGDEQFF.

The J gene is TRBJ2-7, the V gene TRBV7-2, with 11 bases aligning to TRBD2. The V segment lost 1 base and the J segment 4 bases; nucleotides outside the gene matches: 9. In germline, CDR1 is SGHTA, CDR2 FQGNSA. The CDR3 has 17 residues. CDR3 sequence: CASSLDGKTSGSYEQYF. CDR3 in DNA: TGTGCCAGCAGCTTAGACGGGAAAACTAGCGGGAGTTACGAGCAGTACTTC.

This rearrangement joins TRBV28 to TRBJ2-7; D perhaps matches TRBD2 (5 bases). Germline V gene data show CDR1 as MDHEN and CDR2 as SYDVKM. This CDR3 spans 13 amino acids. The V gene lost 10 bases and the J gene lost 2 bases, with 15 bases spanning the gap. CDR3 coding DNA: TGTGCCACGCTCGCGGGTGAGCCCTACGAGCAGTACTTC. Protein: CATLAGEPYEQYF.

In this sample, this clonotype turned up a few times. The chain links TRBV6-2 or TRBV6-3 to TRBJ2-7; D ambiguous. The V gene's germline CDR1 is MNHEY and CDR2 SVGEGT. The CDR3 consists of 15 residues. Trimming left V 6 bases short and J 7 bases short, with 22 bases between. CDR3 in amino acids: CASRYRVSKDGEQYF. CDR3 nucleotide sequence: TGTGCCAGCAGATATCGGGTCTCCAAAGATGGAGAGCAGTACTTC.

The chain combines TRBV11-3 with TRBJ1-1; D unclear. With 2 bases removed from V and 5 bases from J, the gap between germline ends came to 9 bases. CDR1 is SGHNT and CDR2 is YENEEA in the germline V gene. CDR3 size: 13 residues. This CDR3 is CASSLKPGTEAFF. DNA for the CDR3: TGTGCCAGCAGCTTAAAGCCGGGGACTGAAGCTTTCTTT.

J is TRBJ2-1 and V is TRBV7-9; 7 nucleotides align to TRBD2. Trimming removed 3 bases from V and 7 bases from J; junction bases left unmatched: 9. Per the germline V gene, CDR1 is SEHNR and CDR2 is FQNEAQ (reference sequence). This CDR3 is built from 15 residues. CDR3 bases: TGTGCCAGCAGCTTTTCCCGGGGACTAAGGAATGAGCAGTTCTTC. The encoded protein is CASSFSRGLRNEQFF. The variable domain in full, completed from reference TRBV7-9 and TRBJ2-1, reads DTGVSQNPRHKITKRGQNVTFRCDPISEHNRLYWYRQTLGQGPEFLTYFQNEAQLEKSRLLSDRFSAERPKGSFSTLEIQRTEQGDSAMYLCASSFSRGLRNEQFFGPGTRLTVL.

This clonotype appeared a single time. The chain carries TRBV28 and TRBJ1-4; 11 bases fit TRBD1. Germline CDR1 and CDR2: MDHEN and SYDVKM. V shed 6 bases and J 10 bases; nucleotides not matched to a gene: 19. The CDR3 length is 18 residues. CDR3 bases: TGTGCCAGCAGAACTGGGACAGGGGGAAGTAGAAGGACGGGAAAACTGTTTTTT. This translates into CASRTGTGGSRRTGKLFF.

The CDR3 loop is CASSLAGNEQFF. The CDR3 DNA follows: TGTGCCAGCAGCCTGGCGGGGAATGAGCAGTTCTTC. The chain recombines TRBV5-4 with TRBJ2-1; possibly TRBD2 for D (6 bases). The germline gives CDR1 SGHNT, CDR2 YYREEE (reference sequence). Trimming took 4 bases from V and 7 from J, leaving 9 bases between them. The CDR3 runs 12 residues.

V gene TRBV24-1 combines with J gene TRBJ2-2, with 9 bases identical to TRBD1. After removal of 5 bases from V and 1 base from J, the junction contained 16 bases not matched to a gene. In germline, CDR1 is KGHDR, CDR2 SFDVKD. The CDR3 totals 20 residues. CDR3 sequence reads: CATSAGLGQGRQENTGELFF. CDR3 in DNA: TGTGCCACCAGTGCCGGATTAGGACAGGGGCGGCAGGAGAACACCGGGGAGCTGTTTTTT.

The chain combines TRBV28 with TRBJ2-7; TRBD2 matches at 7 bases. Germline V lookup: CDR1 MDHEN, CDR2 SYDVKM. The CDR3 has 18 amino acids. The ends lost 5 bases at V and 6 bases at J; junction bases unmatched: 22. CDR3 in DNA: TGTGCCAGCAGTCCTCGGGGTTGGGGGAGGGCCGGTCGGGGCGAGCAGTACTTC. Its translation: CASSPRGWGRAGRGEQYF. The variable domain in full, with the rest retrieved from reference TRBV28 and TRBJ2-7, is DVKVTQSSRYLVKRTGEKVFLECVQDMDHENMFWYRQDPGLGLRLIYFSYDVKMKEKGDIPEGYSVSREKKERFSLILESASTNQTSMYLCASSPRGWGRAGRGEQYFGPGTRLTVT.

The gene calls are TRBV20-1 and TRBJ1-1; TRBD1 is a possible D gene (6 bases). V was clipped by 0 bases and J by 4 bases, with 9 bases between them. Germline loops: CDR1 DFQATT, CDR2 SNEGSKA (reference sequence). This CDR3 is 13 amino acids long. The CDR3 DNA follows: TGCAGTGCTAGAGAGGGGGCGCGCACTGAAGCTTTCTTT. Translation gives CSAREGARTEAFF.

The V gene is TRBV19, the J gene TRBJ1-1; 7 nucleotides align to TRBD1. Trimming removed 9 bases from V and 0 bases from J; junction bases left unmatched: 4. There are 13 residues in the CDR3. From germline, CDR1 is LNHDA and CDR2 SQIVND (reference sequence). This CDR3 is CASQGQLNTEAFF. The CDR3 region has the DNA TGTGCCAGCCAGGGACAGTTGAACACTGAAGCTTTCTTT.